This TCR beta chain originates from a study of cytomegalovirus exposure and HLA in healthy donors. As concerns this clone: What it binds is unknown.

General study results and limits: Common viral pathogens were later found to be apparently linked to several of the most significant clusters. Later work found most CMV-associated TCR beta chains apparently HLA-restricted. Cytomegalovirus-associated TCR beta chains were listed, numbering 150 to 200.

PCR primers comprised 60 Vbeta and 13 Jbeta primers. The method was immunoSEQ multiplex PCR; TCRdb's version includes in-frame clones alone and lacks a portion of them. The sample carries about 210,000 clones, approximately 80% recorded once. Germline-derived CDR1 and CDR2 are MNHEY and SMNVEV (reference sequence). The length of the CDR3 is 10 residues. Trimming pared 10 bases from V and 6 bases from J, leaving 4 bases between. The sequence was collected from a man aged 40-49 years in good health and CMV-seropositive. The specimen sequenced was PBMCs. V is TRBV27 and J is TRBJ1-6; D unresolved. CDR3 protein: CAIFNSPLHF. The CDR3 DNA follows: TGTGCCATCTTTAATTCACCCCTCCACTTT.